This T cell receptor beta chain was sequenced in a study of blood T cells in healthy people across ages. With respect to this clonotype: Its antigen is unknown.

Study-level points and caveats: Estimated diversity, derived from one million T cells, was regarded as an underestimate. In long-lived donors, naive CD4+ cell counts and diversity exceeded those of aged donors.

V was trimmed by 0 bases and J by 2 bases, leaving 27 bases between them. Germline values: CDR1 DFQATT, CDR2 SNEGSKA (reference sequence). The CDR3 is 20 residues long. The second PCR ran about 6 to 11 cycles with a sample-barcoded 5' primer and J-beta primers. The yield of each sample was at least 2.5 million CDR3-containing paired-end reads. TCRdb redid the calling of the 5' RACE reads with MiXCR, one entry per CDR3 protein. In the table there are more than 1,000,000 distinct CDR3 sequences, under 30% of which are singletons. The sample was also linked to a second study, of T cells of mothers and their children. From that report: Related and unrelated pairs show TCR recombination output that thymic selection shapes similarly.

The chain couples TRBV20-1 to TRBJ2-3; no clear D gene. The receptor was derived from a girl aged 2-9 years in good health. The sequencing sample was made of blood. CDR3 bases: TGCAGTGCTAGAGATTGGGCGGCGGAGCGACCAAGTTACCCCACAGATACGCAGTATTTT. This codes for CSARDWAAERPSYPTDTQYF.